The 21 T cell receptor beta chains below all came from one sample that was sequenced in a study of blood T cell repertoires in COVID-19. Sequencing was performed with immunoSEQ multiplex PCR; in TCRdb, only in-frame clones are kept and a portion is missing. The sample shows hundreds of thousands of clones, roughly nine tenths of them seen only once. The specimen sequenced was PBMCs or T cells enriched from blood (not recorded which). All receptors come from a man aged 30 to 45 who had recovered from COVID-19.

The CDR3 region is CASRLANEQFF. As DNA, the CDR3 is TGCGCCAGCAGGTTAGCAAATGAGCAGTTCTTC. The chain combines TRBV5-1 with TRBJ2-1, with D uncertain. This CDR3 has 11 residues. Trimming shortened V by 5 bases and J by 7 bases, and 7 bases separated the two germline ends. Germline V gene sequence: CDR1 SGHRS, CDR2 YFSETQ.

The CDR3 here is CASSQGPTGNTEAFF. CDR3 DNA: TGCGCCAGCAGCCAGGGGCCAACAGGGAACACTGAAGCTTTCTTT. The chain has TRBV4-1 and TRBJ1-1, with a tentative D call TRBD1 (5 bases). The CDR3 is 15 amino acids. Trimming shortened V by 3 bases and J by 1 base, and 12 bases separated the two germline ends. Germline V CDR1 and CDR2: MGHRA, YSYEKL.

This clone was observed a handful of times. This chain links TRBV30 with TRBJ1-2, with D perhaps TRBD1 (6 bases). Germline assignment: CDR1 GTSNPN and CDR2 SVGIG (reference sequence). V was cut by 2 bases and J by 8 bases, with 21 bases left in between. The CDR3 is 15 amino acids. CDR3 loop: CAWSPPQGALRGYTF. The CDR3 bases are TGTGCCTGGAGTCCTCCACAGGGTGCCCTCCGAGGCTACACCTTC. Full variable domain (rest looked up from reference TRBV30 and TRBJ1-2): SQTIHQWPATLVQPVGSPLSLECTVEGTSNPNLYWYRQAAGRGLQLLFYSVGIGQISSEVPQNLSASRPQDRQFILSSKKLLLSDSGFYLCAWSPPQGALRGYTFGSGTRLTVV.

The chain employs TRBV12-3 or TRBV12-4 and TRBJ2-7, with D possibly matching TRBD1 (5 bases). The CDR3 sequence is 12 residues long. Trimming left V 1 base short and J 6 bases short, with 7 bases between. The DNA for the CDR3 is TGTGCCAGCAGTTTAGGGACATTCGAGCAGTACTTC. Protein product: CASSLGTFEQYF.

The CDR3 sequence: CASSLGQGLAYEQYF. CDR3 DNA: TGTGCCAGCAGCTTGGGACAGGGGTTAGCGTACGAGCAGTACTTC. V usage is TRBV5-4 and J usage is TRBJ2-7, with TRBD1 matching over 8 bases. The CDR3 has 15 residues. V lost 0 bases, J lost 4 bases, and 6 bases stayed unmatched. Germline assignment: CDR1 SGHNT and CDR2 YYREEE (reference sequence).

The J gene is TRBJ2-2, the V gene TRBV24-1, with 7 nucleotides matching TRBD1. The CDR3 extends over 17 amino acids. The V gene end was trimmed by 1 base and the J gene end by 5 bases; junction bases not matched to a gene: 9. Germline V gives CDR1 KGHDR, CDR2 SFDVKD. The CDR3 nucleotides are TGTGCCACCAGTGATTTAAATACAGGGGATTGGACCGGGGAGCTGTTTTTT. Protein sequence: CATSDLNTGDWTGELFF.

The rearrangement uses TRBV7-5 and TRBJ2-7; TRBD1, the table's D call, lacks a check against the DNA. TRBV7-5 is a pseudogene segment. This CDR3 has 12 residues. Written as DNA, the CDR3 is TGTGTCAGAAGCAACAGGGATTTCGAGCAGTACTTC. This codes for CVRSNRDFEQYF.

The rearrangement joins TRBV2 to TRBJ1-3, with D possibly matching TRBD1 (5 bases). Germline loops: CDR1 SNHLY, CDR2 FYNNEI. The CDR3 sequence is 14 residues long. V dropped 5 bases and J dropped 0 bases, with 8 bases sitting between them. The CDR3 region has the DNA TGTGCCAGCAGTTTACAGGTCTCTGGAAACACCATATATTTT. As protein: CASSLQVSGNTIYF.

This sequence joins TRBV19 and TRBJ2-7; 8 bases line up with TRBD1. V lost 2 bases to trimming and J lost 6 bases; unmatched junction nucleotides: 6. The CDR3 totals 14 residues. The V gene's germline CDR1 is LNHDA and CDR2 SQIVND (reference sequence). The CDR3 DNA is TGTGCCAGTAGTATACGTCGACAGGGGAGCGAGCAGTACTTC. This translates into CASSIRRQGSEQYF.

This clone has more than one count but fewer than ten. The V gene is TRBV6-5, the J gene TRBJ2-1; D remains unclear. V lost 3 bases, J lost 2 bases, and 11 bases lay in between. The CDR3 totals 15 residues. The germline V gene encodes CDR1 MNHEY and CDR2 SVGAGI. CDR3 coding DNA: TGTGCCAGCAGTTATGATGCTAGTCCCTACAATGAGCAGTTCTTC. Translated, it gives CASSYDASPYNEQFF.

V and J are TRBV7-6 and TRBJ2-3; 8 nucleotides agree with TRBD1. This CDR3 spans 14 amino acids. Germline V gene sequence: CDR1 SGHVS, CDR2 FNYEAQ. Trimming took 4 bases from V and 8 from J; bases not matched to a gene: 8. CDR3 nucleotide sequence: TGTGCCAGCAGCTCCCCCCCGGGACAGGTTACGCAGTATTTT. Residues: CASSSPPGQVTQYF.

The gene calls are TRBV11-2 and TRBJ1-2; 9 bases match TRBD1. Germline assignment: CDR1 SGHAT and CDR2 FQNNGV. This CDR3 spans 14 amino acids. The trim removed 1 base at V and 4 bases at J, leaving 1 base unmatched. CDR3 sequence: CASSLGTGVYGYTF. The CDR3 DNA sequence: TGTGCCAGCAGCTTAGGGACAGGGGTCTATGGCTACACCTTC.

The chain couples TRBV6-5 to TRBJ1-2; no clear D gene. Germline CDR1 and CDR2: MNHEY and SVGAGI. This CDR3 is built from 15 residues. With 4 bases removed from V and 3 bases from J, the gap between germline ends came to 15 bases. The CDR3 DNA reads as TGTGCCAGCAGTTCCCCCGGGGAGAAGTACTATGGCTACACCTTC. This sequence encodes CASSSPGEKYYGYTF.

This chain uses TRBV9 with TRBJ2-1; 10 nucleotides line up with TRBD2. The junction had 11 bases not matched to a gene; V was cut back by 4 bases and J by 7 bases. Germline CDR1 SGDLS, CDR2 YYNGEE. The CDR3 consists of 16 residues. The chain's CDR3 is CASSLGASGSSNEQFF. As DNA, the CDR3 is TGTGCCAGCAGCTTGGGAGCTAGCGGGAGTTCGAATGAGCAGTTCTTC.

The CDR3: CASSLSRDSLWGYTF. DNA for the CDR3: TGTGCCAGCAGTTTATCTAGGGACAGCCTATGGGGCTACACCTTC. J is TRBJ1-2 and V is TRBV27, with TRBD1 matching 7 bases. The CDR3 length is 15 residues. Losses at the gene ends were 0 bases for V and 8 bases for J; bases not matched to a gene: 9. Germline assignment: CDR1 MNHEY and CDR2 SMNVEV (reference sequence).

In this sample, this clone turned up once. The rearrangement uses TRBV28 and TRBJ2-7; 13 positions agree with TRBD2. Losses at the gene ends were 5 bases for V and 5 bases for J; bases not matched to a gene: 6. CDR1 is MDHEN and CDR2 is SYDVKM in the germline V gene. This CDR3 region has 15 residues. CDR3 region: CASSRRLAGGDEQYF. The CDR3 DNA reads TGTGCCAGCAGTCGACGACTAGCGGGAGGTGACGAGCAGTACTTC.

The chain uses TRBV7-2 and TRBJ2-7; 11 bases fit TRBD2. V was clipped by 3 bases and J by 3 bases; unmatched bases: 16. The CDR3 extends over 19 amino acids. The V gene's germline CDR1 is SGHTA and CDR2 FQGNSA. The CDR3 reads CASSFGRDLGSGRGYEQYF. The CDR3, as DNA: TGTGCCAGCAGCTTCGGGAGGGACCTTGGTAGCGGGAGGGGCTACGAGCAGTACTTC.

V usage is TRBV2 and J usage is TRBJ1-5, with unresolved D. The CDR3 contains 15 residues. V lost 4 bases and J lost 0, with 10 bases in between. Germline assignment: CDR1 SNHLY and CDR2 FYNNEI. CDR3 loop: CASSVQLHSNQPQHF. CDR3 bases: TGTGCCAGCAGTGTCCAACTCCATAGCAATCAGCCCCAGCATTTT. Using reference TRBV2 and TRBJ1-5 for the parts outside the CDR3, the full variable domain is EPEVTQTPSHQVTQMGQEVILRCVPISNHLYFYWYRQILGQKVEFLVSFYNNEISEKSEIFDDQFSVERPDGSNFTLKIRSTKLEDSAMYFCASSVQLHSNQPQHFGDGTRLSIL.

The rearrangement uses TRBV11-2 and TRBJ2-7; a possible D gene is TRBD2 (5 bases). Per the germline V gene, CDR1 is SGHAT and CDR2 is FQNNGV. The CDR3 runs to 16 residues. Deletions cut 6 bases from V and 7 bases from J, with 25 bases between. The DNA of the CDR3 is TGTGCCAGCAGTTTCCTCGGGGTAGCGTCAGCCCTGGAGCAGTACTTC. Encoded protein: CASSFLGVASALEQYF.

The chain recombines TRBV24-1 with TRBJ2-2, with 10 bases that match TRBD2. V shed 4 bases and J 0 bases; nucleotides not matched to a gene: 4. Germline V CDR1 and CDR2: KGHDR, SFDVKD. The CDR3 is 17 amino acids. CDR3 residues: CATSESSGRANTGELFF. The CDR3 DNA follows: TGTGCCACCAGTGAATCTAGCGGGAGAGCGAACACCGGGGAGCTGTTTTTT.

This chain joins TRBV5-6 and TRBJ2-5; D is possibly TRBD1 (5 bases). V dropped 4 bases and J dropped 1 base, with 5 bases sitting between them. CDR3 length: 12 residues. Germline CDR1 SGHDT, CDR2 YYEEEE. DNA for the CDR3: TGTGCCAGCAGCAGGGGCCAAGAGACCCAGTACTTC. Translation gives CASSRGQETQYF.